The entry that follows covers one T cell receptor (beta chain) sequence. What it binds is not known. This sample was taken from a study of T cell responses to AZD1222 COVID-19 vaccine. Turning to the study itself: The analysis combined second doses at about 4 or about 12 weeks. Findings and limits, study-wide: Breadth and depth of Spike-specific TCRs rose after two AZD1222 doses. Reports indicate that nearly half of spike-specific TCRs are directed at unmutated variant regions. With dominance at 160-218 and 743-854, vaccine-associated CD4 TCRs spanned spike.

Produced via immunoSEQ multiplex PCR; TCRdb's table is partial and in-frame only. This sample has over 150,000 clones, with more than 75% found just once. The CDR3 sequence is 17 residues long. Germline CDR1 SGHNT, CDR2 YENEEA. V gave up 0 bases and J gave up 5 bases, with 17 bases separating them. V usage is TRBV11-3 and J usage is TRBJ2-1, with D possibly being TRBD2 (6 bases). This sequence originates from an adult in good health. Sequences were derived from peripheral blood, sampled on day 0 of AZD1222 vaccination. In DNA, the CDR3 is TGTGCCAGCAGCTTAGAAGGGAGGAGAGGGGCCCACAATGAGCAGTTCTTC. Its translation: CASSLEGRRGAHNEQFF.